A single sample is the source of the 26 T cell receptor beta chains below, sequenced in a study of T cells in Graves' hyperthyroidism and ophthalmopathy. RNA transcripts served as the template for amplifying TCR beta CDR3 regions. The HTBI primer set served for first-round RT-PCR of the TCR CDR3. TCRdb recomputed calls from the multiplex PCR reads with MiXCR, one row per CDR3 protein. The top ten clones hold 7.5% to 8.5% of a sample with a few hundred thousand distinct CDR3 sequences, more than 45% of them seen once. The sequencing sample was made of peripheral blood or thyroid tissue (not recorded which). All receptors come from a woman aged 18-29 years with Graves' hyperthyroidism.

V is TRBV29-1 and J is TRBJ1-4, with D unclear. Germline CDR1 reads SQVTM; CDR2 reads ANQGSEA. The CDR3 has 14 amino acids. V was cut by 8 bases and J by 4 bases, with 17 bases left in between. CDR3 in amino acids: CSLVQSLGNEKLFF. CDR3 nucleotides: TGCAGCTTGGTCCAGTCTCTGGGTAATGAAAAACTGTTTTTT.

With regard to this clonotype: This may be a read error: a much more frequent sequence differs by one nucleotide. The chain is built from TRBV10-3 and TRBJ2-5; 14 nucleotides match TRBD2. CDR1 and CDR2 from the germline V gene are ENHRY and SYGVKD. Trimming cost V 6 bases and J 4 bases; bases outside gene matches: 7. The CDR3 extends over 16 amino acids. The CDR3 sequence is CAISRGTSGSGETQYF. In DNA, the CDR3 is TGTGCCATCAGCCGAGGGACTAGCGGGAGTGGAGAGACCCAGTACTTC.

This clonotype was counted ten times or more. The chain links TRBV24-1 to TRBJ2-7, with D perhaps TRBD1 (5 bases). Per germline, CDR1 KGHDR and CDR2 SFDVKD. Trimming pared 6 bases from V and 1 base from J, leaving 6 bases between. This CDR3 is built from 12 residues. CDR3 sequence: CATSPGSYEQYF. As DNA, the CDR3 is TGTGCCACCAGTCCAGGGTCCTACGAGCAGTACTTC.

The sample holds many counts of this clonotype. This chain uses TRBV6-6 with TRBJ2-2; D is possibly TRBD1 (5 bases). This CDR3 has 14 residues. V was cut by 2 bases and J by 3 bases, with 7 bases left in between. The germline gives CDR1 MNHNY, CDR2 SVGAGI (reference sequence). The CDR3 DNA follows: TGTGCCAGCAGTTACAGGGGTGACACCGGGGAGCTGTTTTTT. Translated: CASSYRGDTGELFF.

Points on this clonotype: A much larger clone differs from this one at a single base, so this may be a read error. The gene calls are TRBV20-1 and TRBJ1-3, with D tentatively TRBD1 (5 bases). The CDR3 contains 15 residues. Germline values: CDR1 DFQATT, CDR2 SNEGSKA (reference sequence). The CDR3 DNA reads TGCAGTGCTAGGGGGGGGGGAAGCTCTGGAAGCACCATATATTTT. Encoded protein: CSARGGGSSGSTIYF.

The chain recombines TRBV5-1 with TRBJ2-5; D remains unclear. V shed 4 bases and J shed 2 bases, with 12 bases lying between them. Germline lookup yields CDR1 SGHRS and CDR2 YFSETQ. The CDR3 loop spans 14 amino acids. CDR3 in amino acids: CASSLGWVQETQYF. CDR3 sequence (DNA): TGCGCCAGCAGCCTGGGCTGGGTTCAAGAGACCCAGTACTTC.

The V and J genes are TRBV10-3 and TRBJ1-5; 12 positions match TRBD1. Germline V lookup: CDR1 ENHRY, CDR2 SYGVKD. The ends lost 6 bases at V and 13 bases at J; junction bases unmatched: 4. The CDR3 extends over 12 amino acids. The CDR3 here is CAIRGQGAHQHF. CDR3 coding DNA: TGTGCCATCAGGGGACAGGGGGCGCATCAGCATTTT.

On this clonotype: This may come from a read error, since a much larger clone is one base off. CDR3 region: CASSLVAFNGHTF. The CDR3 DNA follows: TGTGCCAGCAGCTTAGTGGCCTTTAATGGCCACACCTTC. This chain uses TRBV7-2 with TRBJ1-2; D gene unclear. The CDR3 is 13 residues long. The V gene's germline CDR1 is SGHTA and CDR2 FQGNSA.

This clonotype has ten or more counts. The chain employs TRBV4-2 and TRBJ1-5; a possible D gene is TRBD1 (5 bases). The germline V gene encodes CDR1 LGHNA and CDR2 YNFKEQ. The V gene lost 1 base and the J gene lost 3 bases, with 10 bases spanning the gap. The CDR3 sequence is 15 residues long. The CDR3 loop reads CASSQAGHANQPQHF. For the CDR3, the DNA is TGTGCCAGCAGCCAAGCTGGACACGCCAATCAGCCCCAGCATTTT.

On this clonotype itself: Since a much larger clone is just one base distant, this may be a read error. The V gene is TRBV13, the J gene TRBJ2-7; D unresolved. The CDR3 has 15 amino acids. Germline CDR1 PRHDT, CDR2 FYEKMQ (reference sequence). Trimming pared 0 bases from V and 1 base from J, leaving 10 bases between. This chain's CDR3 is CASSLGGIVSYEQYF. The CDR3 coding sequence is TGTGCCAGCAGCTTAGGGGGGATAGTATCCTACGAGCAGTACTTC.

The chain carries TRBV7-6 and TRBJ1-2; a weak D match, TRBD1 (5 bases). Germline loops: CDR1 SGHVS, CDR2 FNYEAQ. V was clipped by 4 bases and J by 4 bases, with 34 bases between them. This CDR3 has 21 amino acids. CDR3 DNA sequence: TGTGCCAGCAGCTCCCGACGGACTAGCGAGGAAGGGGCGGTTGGTGGCTATGGCTACACCTTC. Amino acids: CASSSRRTSEEGAVGGYGYTF.

This clonotype was seen more than once but under ten times. This rearrangement joins TRBV20-1 to TRBJ2-7, with TRBD1 identical over 7 bases. The V segment lost 0 bases and the J segment 2 bases; nucleotides outside the gene matches: 10. The CDR3 has 16 residues. Per the germline V gene, CDR1 is DFQATT and CDR2 is SNEGSKA (reference sequence). CDR3 nucleotide sequence: TGCAGTGCTAGAGAACCCGACAGGGTCTCAGCCTACGAGCAGTACTTC. Protein product: CSAREPDRVSAYEQYF.

This clonotype was detected many times. The V and J genes are TRBV7-2 and TRBJ2-7; 8 nucleotides line up with TRBD2. The end of the DNA is better explained by TRBJ2-1, so the J call may be wrong. The CDR3 loop spans 13 amino acids. Germline CDR1 SGHTA, CDR2 FQGNSA. The chain's CDR3 is CASSLTSDHEQFF. The CDR3 nucleotides read TGTGCCAGCAGCCTGACTAGCGATCATGAGCAGTTCTTC.

This clonotype is a singleton in its sample. The chain uses TRBV29-1 and TRBJ1-2; no clear D. The CDR3 loop spans 11 amino acids. Germline CDR1 SQVTM, CDR2 ANQGSEA. Trimming stripped 8 bases from V and 1 base from J, with 8 bases between. CDR3 in amino acids: CSTDGNYGYTF. The DNA for the CDR3 is TGCAGCACGGACGGTAACTATGGCTACACCTTC.

As for this clonotype: A read error may produce the germline difference seen at one junction end. CDR3 residues: CASSLRESSCEQYF. CDR3 nucleotides: TGTGCCAGCAGTTTGCGCGAGAGCTCCTGCGAGCAGTACTTC. J is TRBJ2-7 and V is TRBV6-5; D gene uncertain. This CDR3 region has 14 residues. CDR1 is MNHEY and CDR2 is SVGAGI in the germline V gene.

This clonotype was detected ten times or more. The chain joins TRBV10-2 to TRBJ1-6; tentative D call: TRBD1 (5 bases). CDR3 length: 15 residues. Germline lookup yields CDR1 WSHSY and CDR2 SAAADI. The V end lost 1 base, the J end lost 4 bases, and 8 bases lay between the germline ends. The CDR3 loop is CASSEWDGYNSPLHF. DNA of the CDR3: TGCGCCAGCAGTGAGTGGGACGGATATAATTCACCCCTCCACTTT.

The J gene is TRBJ1-4, the V gene TRBV20-1; no clear D gene. V lost 8 bases to trimming and J lost 8 bases, with 12 bases between them. The CDR3 spans 11 residues. CDR1 and CDR2 (germline): DFQATT, SNEGSKA (reference sequence). CDR3 nucleotide sequence: TGCAGTTCGGGATTTGAGGAAAAACTGTTTTTT. It encodes CSSGFEEKLFF.

This clonotype turned up a few times. The chain has TRBV7-8 and TRBJ2-3, with D unresolved. The CDR3 spans 12 residues. Germline assignment: CDR1 SGHVS and CDR2 FQNEAQ. V lost 1 base and J lost 4, with 3 bases in between. As DNA, the CDR3 is TGTGCCAGCAGCTTAGAGCCAGATACGCAGTATTTT. It yields the protein CASSLEPDTQYF.

The gene calls are TRBV7-6 and TRBJ2-5, with D maybe TRBD1 (5 bases). The J call is uncertain, as TRBJ2-1 better fits the DNA end. This CDR3 is 13 amino acids long. Germline V gives CDR1 SGHVS, CDR2 FNYEAQ. This CDR3 reads CASRADRYRGQFF. The CDR3 DNA sequence: TGTGCCAGCAGAGCCGACCGATATAGGGGTCAGTTCTTC.

Many counts were recorded for this clonotype. V and J are TRBV7-2 and TRBJ1-1; no reliable D call. Trimming stripped 3 bases from V and 0 bases from J, with 11 bases between. Germline CDR1 SGHTA, CDR2 FQGNSA. The CDR3 loop spans 15 amino acids. CDR3 sequence reads: CASSLSRGMNTEAFF. The CDR3 DNA sequence: TGTGCCAGCAGCTTGTCTCGAGGAATGAACACTGAAGCTTTCTTT.

CDR3 amino acids: CASSQSWGARQFF. The CDR3 bases are TGTGCCAGCAGCCAAAGTTGGGGAGCACGGCAGTTCTTC. This chain links TRBV7-6 with TRBJ2-5; tentatively, D is TRBD2 (5 bases). With the DNA end fitting TRBJ2-1 better, the J assignment may be wrong. Germline CDR1 and CDR2: SGHVS and FNYEAQ. CDR3 size: 13 residues.

This clonotype occurred many times. V usage is TRBV29-1 and J usage is TRBJ2-5; D remains ambiguous. The CDR3 contains 10 residues. The V end was cut by 6 bases, the J end by 5 bases, with 7 bases between. CDR1 and CDR2 from the germline V gene are SQVTM and ANQGSEA. The CDR3 DNA reads as TGCAGCGTAGAGCTTGAGACCCAGTACTTC. Translation gives CSVELETQYF. The full variable domain, rest sourced from reference TRBV29-1 and TRBJ2-5, is SAVISQKPSRDICQRGTSLTIQCQVDSQVTMMFWYRQQPGQSLTLIATANQGSEATYESGFVIDKFPISRPNLTFSTLTVSNMSPEDSSIYLCSVELETQYFGPGTRLLVL.

This clonotype was counted at least ten times. This chain joins TRBV10-3 and TRBJ2-7, with 9 bases aligning to TRBD1. Germline V CDR1 and CDR2: ENHRY, SYGVKD. V lost 8 bases to trimming and J lost 0 bases; unmatched junction nucleotides: 8. The length of the CDR3 is 15 residues. The chain's CDR3 is CAIPARDRDSYEQYF. CDR3 in DNA: TGTGCCATCCCCGCCAGGGACAGGGACTCCTACGAGCAGTACTTC.

The chain has TRBV6-6 and TRBJ1-5; 8 positions agree with TRBD1. Germline V lookup: CDR1 MNHNY, CDR2 SVGAGI (reference sequence). This CDR3 spans 15 amino acids. The V segment lost 4 bases and the J segment 4 bases; nucleotides outside the gene matches: 6. The CDR3 coding sequence is TGTGCCAGCAGTTCCCTGGACAGGGTTAATCAGCCCCAGCATTTT. The encoded protein is CASSSLDRVNQPQHF.

This clonotype appeared a single time. The genes are TRBV29-1 and TRBJ1-2; D gene unclear. Germline CDR1 reads SQVTM; CDR2 reads ANQGSEA. The CDR3 covers 12 residues. With 3 bases removed from V and 7 bases from J, the gap between germline ends came to 12 bases. CDR3 coding DNA: TGCAGCGTTGAGAGGGATTCCGGTGGCTACACCTTC. Protein: CSVERDSGGYTF.

The chain employs TRBV24-1 and TRBJ2-7; D might be TRBD2 (5 bases). This CDR3 comprises 13 residues. Trimming shortened V by 4 bases and J by 6 bases, and 12 bases separated the two germline ends. Germline loops: CDR1 KGHDR, CDR2 SFDVKD. The CDR3 loop is CATSDALAPEQYF. As DNA, the CDR3 is TGTGCCACCAGTGACGCTCTAGCTCCCGAGCAGTACTTC.